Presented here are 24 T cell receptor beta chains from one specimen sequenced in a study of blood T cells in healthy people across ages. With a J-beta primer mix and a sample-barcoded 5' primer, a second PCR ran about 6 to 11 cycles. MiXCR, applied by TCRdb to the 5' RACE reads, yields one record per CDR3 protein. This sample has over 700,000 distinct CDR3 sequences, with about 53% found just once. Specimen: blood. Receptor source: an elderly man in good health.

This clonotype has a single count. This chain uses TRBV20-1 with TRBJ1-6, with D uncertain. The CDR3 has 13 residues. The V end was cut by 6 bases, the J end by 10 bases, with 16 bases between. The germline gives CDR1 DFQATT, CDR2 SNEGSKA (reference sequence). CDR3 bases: TGCAGTGCAAATGACGGAAGAGGGTCACCCCTCCACTTT. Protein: CSANDGRGSPLHF.

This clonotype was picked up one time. The CDR3 spells CASSYVPGTYEQYF. The CDR3 DNA follows: TGTGCCAGCAGTTACGTCCCAGGTACCTACGAGCAGTACTTC. The V and J genes are TRBV6-5 and TRBJ2-7; D is unresolved. Trimming removed 2 bases from V and 2 bases from J, with 10 bases in between. In germline, CDR1 is MNHEY, CDR2 SVGAGI. The CDR3 length is 14 residues.

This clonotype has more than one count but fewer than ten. The CDR3 nucleotides read TGTGCCAGCAGCCAAGGGACAGGGCGGACCGGGGAGCTGTTTTTT. It yields the protein CASSQGTGRTGELFF. V usage is TRBV7-2 and J usage is TRBJ2-2, with 9 bases that match TRBD1. Unmatched junction bases numbered 6, after V lost 5 bases and J lost 5 bases. The germline V gene encodes CDR1 SGHTA and CDR2 FQGNSA. This CDR3 contains 15 residues.

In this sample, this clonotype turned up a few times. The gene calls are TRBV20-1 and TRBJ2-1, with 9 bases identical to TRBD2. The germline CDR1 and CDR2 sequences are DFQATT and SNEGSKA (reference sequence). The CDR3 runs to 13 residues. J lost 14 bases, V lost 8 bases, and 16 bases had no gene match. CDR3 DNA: TGCAGTCCCCGAGGGCGGGAGGGTGGGATTAAGTTCTTC. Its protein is CSPRGREGGIKFF.

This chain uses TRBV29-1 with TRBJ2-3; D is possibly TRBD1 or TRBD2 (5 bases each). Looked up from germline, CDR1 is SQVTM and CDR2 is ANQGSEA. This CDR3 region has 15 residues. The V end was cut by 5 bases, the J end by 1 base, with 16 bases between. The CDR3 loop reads CSVSSYGTRTDTQYF. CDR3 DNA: TGCAGCGTTTCGTCATATGGGACCCGCACAGATACGCAGTATTTT.

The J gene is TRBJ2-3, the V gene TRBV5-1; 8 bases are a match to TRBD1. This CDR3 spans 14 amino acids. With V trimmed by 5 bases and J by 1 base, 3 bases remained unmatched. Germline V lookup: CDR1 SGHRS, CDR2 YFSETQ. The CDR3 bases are TGCGCCAGCAGAGGGACAGGTCGCACAGATACGCAGTATTTT. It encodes CASRGTGRTDTQYF.

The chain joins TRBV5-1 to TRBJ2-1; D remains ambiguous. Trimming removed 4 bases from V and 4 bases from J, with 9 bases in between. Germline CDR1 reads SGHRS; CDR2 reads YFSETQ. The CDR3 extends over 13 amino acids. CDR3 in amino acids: CASSVWGYNEQFF. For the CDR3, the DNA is TGCGCCAGCAGCGTGTGGGGTTACAATGAGCAGTTCTTC.

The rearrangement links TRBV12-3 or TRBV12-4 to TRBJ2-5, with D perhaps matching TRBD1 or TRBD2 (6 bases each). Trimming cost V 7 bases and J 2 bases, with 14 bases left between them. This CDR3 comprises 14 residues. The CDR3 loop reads CASTPGGGQETQYF. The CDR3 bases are TGTGCCAGCACCCCTGGAGGGGGACAAGAGACCCAGTACTTC.

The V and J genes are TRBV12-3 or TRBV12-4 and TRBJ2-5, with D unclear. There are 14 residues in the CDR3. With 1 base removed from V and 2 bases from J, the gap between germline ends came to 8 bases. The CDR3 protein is CASSLGQNQETQYF. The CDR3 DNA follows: TGTGCCAGCAGTTTAGGGCAGAATCAAGAGACCCAGTACTTC.

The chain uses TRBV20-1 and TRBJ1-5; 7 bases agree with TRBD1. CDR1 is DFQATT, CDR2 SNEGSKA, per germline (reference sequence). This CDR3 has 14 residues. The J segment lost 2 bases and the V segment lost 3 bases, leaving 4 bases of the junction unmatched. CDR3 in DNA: TGCAGTGCTAGTAACAGGGGAGGCAATCAGCCCCAGCATTTT. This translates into CSASNRGGNQPQHF.

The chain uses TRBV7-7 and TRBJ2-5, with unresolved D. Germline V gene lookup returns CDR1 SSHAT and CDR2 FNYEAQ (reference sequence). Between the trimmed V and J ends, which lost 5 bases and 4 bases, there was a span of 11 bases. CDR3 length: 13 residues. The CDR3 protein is CASSQGLRETQYF. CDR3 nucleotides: TGTGCCAGCAGCCAAGGGTTGCGAGAGACCCAGTACTTC.

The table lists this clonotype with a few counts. CDR3 bases: TGCAGTGCTCGGGACTGGTCCTACGAGCAGTACTTC. As protein: CSARDWSYEQYF. This chain connects TRBV20-1 to TRBJ2-7; a weak D match, TRBD2 (6 bases). CDR1 DFQATT and CDR2 SNEGSKA come from the germline V gene (reference sequence). This CDR3 is 12 amino acids long. Deletions cut 5 bases from V and 1 base from J, with 9 bases between.

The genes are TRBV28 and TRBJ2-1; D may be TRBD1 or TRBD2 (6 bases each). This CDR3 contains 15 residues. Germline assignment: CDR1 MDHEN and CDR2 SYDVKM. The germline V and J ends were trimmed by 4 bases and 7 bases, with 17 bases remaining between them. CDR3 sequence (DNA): TGTGCCAGCAGTTCGTCGGCTAGGAGGGGGAATGAGCAGTTCTTC. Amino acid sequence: CASSSSARRGNEQFF.

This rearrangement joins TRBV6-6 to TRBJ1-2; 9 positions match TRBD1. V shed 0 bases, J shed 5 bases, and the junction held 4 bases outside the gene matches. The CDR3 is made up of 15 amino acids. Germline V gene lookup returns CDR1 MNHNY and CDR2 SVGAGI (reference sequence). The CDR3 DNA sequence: TGTGCCAGCAGTTACTCGGGACAGGGAAGATATGGCTACACCTTC. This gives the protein CASSYSGQGRYGYTF.

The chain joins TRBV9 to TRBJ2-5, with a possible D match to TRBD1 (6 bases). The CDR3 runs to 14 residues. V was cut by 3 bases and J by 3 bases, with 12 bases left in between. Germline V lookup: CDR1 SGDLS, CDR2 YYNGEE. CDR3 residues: CASSGARTEETQYF. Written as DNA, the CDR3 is TGTGCCAGCAGCGGCGCGAGGACAGAAGAGACCCAGTACTTC.

The CDR3 DNA sequence: TGCGCCAGCAGCCAGGCCAGGACAGGGGGCCTGGGCTACACCTTC. Protein product: CASSQARTGGLGYTF. The chain has TRBV4-1 and TRBJ1-2, with 11 bases fitting TRBD1. Germline loops: CDR1 MGHRA, CDR2 YSYEKL. V shed 3 bases and J 8 bases; nucleotides not matched to a gene: 8. This CDR3 is built from 15 residues.

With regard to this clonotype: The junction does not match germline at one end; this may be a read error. CDR3 sequence reads: CSAASSGRSSEQYF. CDR3 bases: TGCAGTGCCGCCTCTAGCGGGAGGTCCTCCGAGCAGTACTTC. The genes are TRBV20-1 and TRBJ2-7; TRBD2 matches at 11 bases. Per the germline V gene, CDR1 is DFQATT and CDR2 is SNEGSKA (reference sequence). The CDR3 runs 14 residues.

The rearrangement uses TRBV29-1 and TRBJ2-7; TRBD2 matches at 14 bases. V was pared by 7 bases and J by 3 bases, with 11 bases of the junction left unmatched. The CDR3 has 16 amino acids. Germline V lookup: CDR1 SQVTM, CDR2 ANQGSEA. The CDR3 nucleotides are TGCAGCGGGGGGACTAGCGGGAGATCTGGCTACTACGAGCAGTACTTC. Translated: CSGGTSGRSGYYEQYF.

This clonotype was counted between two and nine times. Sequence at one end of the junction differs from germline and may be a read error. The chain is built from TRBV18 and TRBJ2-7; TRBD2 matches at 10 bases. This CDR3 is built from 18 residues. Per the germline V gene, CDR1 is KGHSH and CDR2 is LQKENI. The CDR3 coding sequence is TGTGCCAGCTCACCCCTAGCGGGAGCCCAAACCGGCTCCTACGAGCAGTACTTT. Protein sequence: CASSPLAGAQTGSYEQYF.

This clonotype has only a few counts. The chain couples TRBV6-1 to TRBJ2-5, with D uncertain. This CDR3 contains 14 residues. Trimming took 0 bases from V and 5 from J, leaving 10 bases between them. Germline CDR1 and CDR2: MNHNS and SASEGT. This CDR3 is CASSEARTFETQYF. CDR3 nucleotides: TGTGCCAGCAGTGAAGCACGCACCTTTGAGACCCAGTACTTC.

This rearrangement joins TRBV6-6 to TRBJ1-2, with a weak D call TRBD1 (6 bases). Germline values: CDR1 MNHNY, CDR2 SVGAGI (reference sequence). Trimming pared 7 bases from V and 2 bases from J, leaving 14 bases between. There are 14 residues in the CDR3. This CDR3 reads CASKPGADNYGYTF. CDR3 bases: TGTGCCAGCAAACCGGGGGCTGACAACTATGGCTACACCTTC.

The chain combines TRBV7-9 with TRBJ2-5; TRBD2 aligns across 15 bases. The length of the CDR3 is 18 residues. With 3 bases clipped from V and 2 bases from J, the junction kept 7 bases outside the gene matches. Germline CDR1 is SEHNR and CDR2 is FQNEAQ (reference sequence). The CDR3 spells CASSFSGLAGGQQETQYF. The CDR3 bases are TGTGCCAGCAGCTTCTCTGGACTAGCGGGAGGGCAACAAGAGACCCAGTACTTC.

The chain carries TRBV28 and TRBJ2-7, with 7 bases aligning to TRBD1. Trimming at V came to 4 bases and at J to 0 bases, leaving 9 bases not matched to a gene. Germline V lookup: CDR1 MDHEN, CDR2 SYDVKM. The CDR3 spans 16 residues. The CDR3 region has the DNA TGTGCCAGCAGTTCGCCGGGACAGCAACTCTCCTACGAGCAGTACTTC. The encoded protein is CASSSPGQQLSYEQYF.

CDR3 region: CSGVPAGLYEQYF. CDR3 sequence (DNA): TGCAGTGGCGTGCCGGCAGGGCTCTACGAGCAGTACTTC. The rearrangement joins TRBV20-1 to TRBJ2-7, with D possibly TRBD1 on 5 matching bases. CDR3 size: 13 residues. Germline assignment: CDR1 DFQATT and CDR2 SNEGSKA (reference sequence). V gave up 7 bases and J gave up 3 bases, with 16 bases separating them.